Listed here are 25 T cell receptor beta chains from one sample, sequenced in a study of siplizumab effects on memory and regulatory T cells. Sequencing used immunoSEQ multiplex PCR; TCRdb keeps in-frame clones, though not all of them. The table shows tens of thousands of clones, with around 97% occurring only once. Sequences were obtained from naive CD8+ T cells sorted from blood. All receptors derive from a human donor in good health.

This chain uses TRBV30 with TRBJ2-3, with 10 positions matching TRBD1. This CDR3 spans 13 amino acids. V lost 7 bases, J lost 3 bases, and 4 bases stayed unmatched. Germline V lookup: CDR1 GTSNPN, CDR2 SVGIG (reference sequence). The CDR3, as DNA: TGTGCCTATGGACAGGGGGGAACAGATACGCAGTATTTT. Residues: CAYGQGGTDTQYF.

This chain uses TRBV6-6 with TRBJ1-1; perhaps TRBD1 as D (6 bases). The germline CDR1 and CDR2 sequences are MNHNY and SVGAGI (reference sequence). The CDR3 consists of 15 residues. The germline V and J ends were trimmed by 8 bases and 3 bases, with 19 bases remaining between them. CDR3 sequence: CASLEEQGIYTEAFF. Written as DNA, the CDR3 is TGTGCCAGCCTAGAAGAACAGGGTATTTACACTGAAGCTTTCTTT.

This chain connects TRBV11-2 to TRBJ2-2; 7 bases align to TRBD2. Germline trimming cut 5 bases from V and 6 bases from J; bases unmatched to any gene: 6. This CDR3 comprises 14 residues. Germline CDR1 is SGHAT and CDR2 is FQNNGV. CDR3 amino acids: CASSLSGRAGELFF. The CDR3 DNA is TGTGCCAGCAGCCTCTCAGGGAGGGCCGGGGAGCTGTTTTTT.

The rearrangement joins TRBV5-1 to TRBJ2-1; D call uncertain. The CDR3 length is 15 residues. Germline values: CDR1 SGHRS, CDR2 YFSETQ. The germline V and J ends were trimmed by 1 base and 1 base, with 9 bases remaining between them. The CDR3 DNA sequence: TGCGCCAGCAGCTTGCTGCACGGGTCCTACAATGAGCAGTTCTTC. This codes for CASSLLHGSYNEQFF.

The V call is TRBV13, the J call TRBJ1-1; no clear D. The ends were cut back, 1 base at V and 2 bases at J, with 8 bases in the middle. Germline V gene data show CDR1 as PRHDT and CDR2 as FYEKMQ (reference sequence). CDR3 length: 14 amino acids. CDR3 region: CASSLVGSNTEAFF. The CDR3 nucleotides read TGTGCCAGCAGCTTAGTCGGCAGCAACACTGAAGCTTTCTTT.

The chain employs TRBV6-1 and TRBJ2-3, with 7 bases lining up with TRBD2. Germline CDR1 and CDR2: MNHNS and SASEGT. V shed 7 bases and J 3 bases; nucleotides not matched to a gene: 7. The CDR3 consists of 14 residues. The CDR3 sequence: CASIPGGYTDTQYF. The DNA for the CDR3 is TGTGCCAGCATCCCGGGAGGTTATACAGATACGCAGTATTTT.

The chain is built from TRBV5-1 and TRBJ1-2; tentatively, D is TRBD1 (5 bases). The germline gives CDR1 SGHRS, CDR2 YFSETQ. The V end lost 5 bases, the J end lost 2 bases, and 16 bases lay between the germline ends. There are 15 residues in the CDR3. CDR3 sequence reads: CASREGTLGNYGYTF. DNA for the CDR3: TGCGCCAGCAGGGAGGGGACCCTCGGGAACTATGGCTACACCTTC.

This sequence joins TRBV27 and TRBJ2-2, with D maybe TRBD2 (6 bases). V lost 3 bases and J lost 6, with 14 bases in between. Germline V gives CDR1 MNHEY, CDR2 SMNVEV (reference sequence). The CDR3 consists of 15 residues. CDR3 DNA: TGTGCCAGCAGTTTGGAGGCGGGGTACTCCGGGGAGCTGTTTTTT. As protein: CASSLEAGYSGELFF.

This chain joins TRBV7-9 and TRBJ2-1; 8 bases align to TRBD2. Germline trimming cut 5 bases from V and 2 bases from J; bases unmatched to any gene: 8. Germline CDR1 reads SEHNR; CDR2 reads FQNEAQ (reference sequence). This CDR3 region has 16 residues. In nucleotides, the CDR3 is TGTGCCAGCAGCCTTAGTTCCGGGAGGGCCTACAATGAGCAGTTCTTC. It codes for CASSLSSGRAYNEQFF. Combining the CDR3 with reference TRBV7-9 and TRBJ2-1 gives the whole variable domain DTGVSQNPRHKITKRGQNVTFRCDPISEHNRLYWYRQTLGQGPEFLTYFQNEAQLEKSRLLSDRFSAERPKGSFSTLEIQRTEQGDSAMYLCASSLSSGRAYNEQFFGPGTRLTVL.

The chain links TRBV15 to TRBJ1-4; 10 positions agree with TRBD1. V lost 5 bases, J lost 8 bases, and 5 bases stayed unmatched. The CDR3 has 14 amino acids. CDR1 is LNHNV and CDR2 is YYDKDF in the germline V gene (reference sequence). For the CDR3, the DNA is TGTGCCACCAGCGAGGACAGGGGGTTAGAAAAACTGTTTTTT. This codes for CATSEDRGLEKLFF.

The chain carries TRBV2 and TRBJ2-2, with D uncertain. With 3 bases removed from V and 7 bases from J, the gap between germline ends came to 12 bases. The CDR3 consists of 14 residues. CDR1 and CDR2 (germline): SNHLY, FYNNEI. The CDR3 DNA is TGTGCCAGCAGTGACATTGGGGTTAGCGGGGAGCTGTTTTTT. As protein: CASSDIGVSGELFF. Supplemented by reference TRBV2 and TRBJ2-2, the full variable domain reads EPEVTQTPSHQVTQMGQEVILRCVPISNHLYFYWYRQILGQKVEFLVSFYNNEISEKSEIFDDQFSVERPDGSNFTLKIRSTKLEDSAMYFCASSDIGVSGELFFGEGSRLTVL.

This rearrangement joins TRBV9 to TRBJ2-1; D possibly corresponds to TRBD2 (6 bases). The CDR3 has 15 amino acids. V dropped 0 bases and J dropped 2 bases, with 9 bases sitting between them. Germline V gene sequence: CDR1 SGDLS, CDR2 YYNGEE. CDR3 nucleotides: TGTGCCAGCAGCGTAGAAGGGAGGCCCTACAATGAGCAGTTCTTC. Encoded protein: CASSVEGRPYNEQFF. Full variable domain (remainder filled in from reference TRBV9 and TRBJ2-1): DSGVTQTPKHLITATGQRVTLRCSPRSGDLSVYWYQQSLDQGLQFLIQYYNGEERAKGNILERFSAQQFPDLHSELNLSSLELGDSALYFCASSVEGRPYNEQFFGPGTRLTVL.

The chain recombines TRBV28 with TRBJ1-1; no reliable D call. V was cut by 3 bases and J by 3 bases, with 8 bases left in between. The CDR3 is made up of 13 amino acids. Germline CDR1 reads MDHEN; CDR2 reads SYDVKM. CDR3 coding DNA: TGTGCCAGCAGTTTGAGACCGGACACTGAAGCTTTCTTT. As protein: CASSLRPDTEAFF.

The gene calls are TRBV19 and TRBJ1-2; D unresolved. The CDR3 loop spans 13 amino acids. Germline CDR1 and CDR2: LNHDA and SQIVND (reference sequence). The ends were cut back, 7 bases at V and 2 bases at J, with 11 bases in the middle. Here the CDR3 reads CASTMSSNYGYTF. The CDR3 region has the DNA TGTGCCAGTACTATGAGCAGCAACTATGGCTACACCTTC.

The genes are TRBV15 and TRBJ2-1, with 10 bases that match TRBD2. The junction had 3 bases not matched to a gene; V was cut back by 3 bases and J by 4 bases. Germline lookup yields CDR1 LNHNV and CDR2 YYDKDF (reference sequence). This CDR3 has 15 amino acids. The CDR3: CATSSPSGGYNEQFF. CDR3 nucleotide sequence: TGTGCCACCAGCAGCCCTAGCGGGGGATACAATGAGCAGTTCTTC.

The V gene is TRBV6-4, the J gene TRBJ2-7; 10 nucleotides agree with TRBD2. Germline CDR1 is MRHNA and CDR2 is SNTAGT. The CDR3 is 19 residues long. Germline trimming cut 7 bases from V and 2 bases from J; bases unmatched to any gene: 20. The CDR3 nucleotides are TGTGCCAGCAACACCCGGCGGGCTAGCGGGAGAATAAAGCCCTACGAGCAGTACTTC. This encodes CASNTRRASGRIKPYEQYF.

This clone came up once. This sequence joins TRBV5-8 and TRBJ2-7, with a tentative D call TRBD2 (6 bases). The V and J ends lost 7 bases and 7 bases respectively, with 21 bases between them. The CDR3 totals 14 residues. From germline, CDR1 is SGHTS and CDR2 YDEGEE. In DNA, the CDR3 is TGTGCCAGCCCGGGACTGGGCCAGGAGGAGGAGCAGTACTTC. It codes for CASPGLGQEEEQYF.

This chain connects TRBV30 to TRBJ2-1, with 7 bases aligning to TRBD2. The J segment lost 6 bases and the V segment lost 1 base, leaving 0 bases of the junction unmatched. The CDR3 length is 12 residues. Germline loops: CDR1 GTSNPN, CDR2 SVGIG (reference sequence). CDR3 DNA: TGTGCCTGGAGTGGGACTAGCAATGAGCAGTTCTTC. This sequence encodes CAWSGTSNEQFF.

This sequence joins TRBV6-5 and TRBJ1-2; D remains unclear. Germline V gene sequence: CDR1 MNHEY, CDR2 SVGAGI. The CDR3 loop spans 11 amino acids. Trimming removed 2 bases from V and 11 bases from J, with 9 bases in between. In DNA form, the CDR3 reads TGTGCCAGCAGTTACGGGGAAATTTACACCTTC. Residues: CASSYGEIYTF.

The chain has TRBV25-1 and TRBJ2-1, with no clear D. The V end lost 3 bases, the J end lost 9 bases, and 6 bases lay between the germline ends. This CDR3 has 11 residues. Looked up from germline, CDR1 is MGHDK and CDR2 is SYGVNS. The CDR3 is CASSDLGEQFF. The CDR3 DNA is TGTGCCAGCAGTGATCTCGGTGAGCAGTTCTTC. The entire variable domain, with the rest obtained from reference TRBV25-1 and TRBJ2-1, is as follows: EADIYQTPRYLVIGTGKKITLECSQTMGHDKMYWYQQDPGMELHLIHYSYGVNSTEKGDLSSESTVSRIRTEHFPLTLESARPSHTSQYLCASSDLGEQFFGPGTRLTVL.

V usage is TRBV4-2 and J usage is TRBJ1-1; the match to TRBD1 covers 10 bases. The CDR3 runs to 17 residues. After removal of 2 bases from V and 2 bases from J, the junction contained 8 bases not matched to a gene. CDR1 and CDR2 (germline): LGHNA, YNFKEQ. The CDR3 DNA follows: TGTGCCAGCAGCCAACACCGGGACAGGGGACCAAACACTGAAGCTTTCTTT. The encoded protein is CASSQHRDRGPNTEAFF.

This clone appeared once. The J gene is TRBJ2-4, the V gene TRBV7-9; TRBD2 aligns across 13 bases. The CDR3 contains 15 residues. In germline, CDR1 is SEHNR, CDR2 FQNEAQ (reference sequence). J was trimmed by 4 bases and V by 4 bases; bases with no gene match: 1. This CDR3 reads CASSSGLAGKNIQYF. Written as DNA, the CDR3 is TGTGCCAGCAGCTCGGGACTAGCGGGGAAAAACATTCAGTACTTC. Full variable domain (outside the CDR3, taken from reference TRBV7-9 and TRBJ2-4): DTGVSQNPRHKITKRGQNVTFRCDPISEHNRLYWYRQTLGQGPEFLTYFQNEAQLEKSRLLSDRFSAERPKGSFSTLEIQRTEQGDSAMYLCASSSGLAGKNIQYFGAGTRLSVL.

The chain has TRBV30 and TRBJ2-7; D not certain. Germline-derived CDR1 and CDR2 are GTSNPN and SVGIG (reference sequence). This CDR3 comprises 12 residues. V lost 1 base and J 3 bases, leaving 7 bases between the germline ends. The CDR3 loop reads CAWSDSSYEQYF. The CDR3, as DNA: TGTGCCTGGAGTGACAGTAGCTACGAGCAGTACTTC.

The V call is TRBV28, the J call TRBJ1-2, with D unclear. The CDR3 consists of 12 residues. The germline CDR1 and CDR2 sequences are MDHEN and SYDVKM. Trimming pared 3 bases from V and 8 bases from J, leaving 10 bases between. The CDR3 loop is CASSLGVGGYTF. The CDR3, as DNA: TGTGCCAGCAGTTTGGGTGTGGGGGGCTACACCTTC.

The chain recombines TRBV28 with TRBJ2-1, with D perhaps matching TRBD2 (5 bases). This CDR3 spans 14 amino acids. Trimming took off 6 bases at V and 12 bases at J, with 21 bases between the two ends. Germline V lookup: CDR1 MDHEN, CDR2 SYDVKM. This CDR3 reads CASRVPEAEGGQFF. CDR3 nucleotide sequence: TGTGCCAGCAGAGTCCCCGAGGCCGAGGGTGGGCAGTTCTTC.